This TCR beta chain was found in a study of shared clonotypes between healthy human individuals. Each cell subset's genomic DNA was divided evenly among several immunoSEQ plates. Clones were sequenced by immunoSEQ multiplex PCR, and TCRdb holds only the in-frame ones, with some missing. This table has 2 million to 3 million clones, 93% appearing once. With 3 bases removed from V and 0 bases from J, the gap between germline ends came to 17 bases. The CDR3 length is 17 residues. Germline assignment: CDR1 SGDLS and CDR2 YYNGEE. This clonotype was obtained from a man between 18 and 29 years old in good health. Some clones in this sample may be carry-over from other donors' samples. Sequenced: naive CD4+ T cells from PBMCs. Subset specified: CD45RA+ positively selected. V and J are TRBV9 and TRBJ2-3; possible D gene TRBD1, 7 bases. The chain's CDR3 is CASSGGTAHSSTDTQYF. In DNA form, the CDR3 reads TGTGCCAGCAGCGGCGGGACAGCCCACTCTAGCACAGATACGCAGTATTTT.